This T cell receptor (beta chain) was found in a study of graft-versus-host responses after intestinal transplantation. Whole-study context: The transplants performed in recipients were multivisceral, liver-intestinal, or isolated intestinal. Tacrolimus plus steroids were given to all recipients for approximately three years, preceded by anti-thymocyte globulin induction. Findings of the study overall: Within allografts, high graft-versus-host to host-versus-graft clonal ratios were seen among patients with graft-donor T cell macrochimerism. GvH clones turned up in recipient marrow; some had shown up first in ileum or blood.

Deletions cut 5 bases from V and 3 bases from J, with 5 bases between. This CDR3 contains 10 residues. The germline CDR1 and CDR2 sequences are SQVTM and ANQGSEA. Some clones are missing from TCRdb's copy, which holds only in-frame ones; the method was immunoSEQ multiplex PCR. There are about 97,000 clones in the sample; 75% to 95% occur only once, and around 16% lies in the top ten. Remarks on this clone: No antigen is known for it.

The starting material was PBMCs, obtained around 68 weeks after intestinal transplant. The TCR comes from a human patient who received an intestinal transplant, so some T cells may come from the graft donor. The rearrangement uses TRBV29-1 and TRBJ2-7, with a possible D match to TRBD2 (5 bases). The CDR3 region has the DNA TGCAGCGTTCGGGACTACGAGCAGTACTTC. It yields the protein CSVRDYEQYF.